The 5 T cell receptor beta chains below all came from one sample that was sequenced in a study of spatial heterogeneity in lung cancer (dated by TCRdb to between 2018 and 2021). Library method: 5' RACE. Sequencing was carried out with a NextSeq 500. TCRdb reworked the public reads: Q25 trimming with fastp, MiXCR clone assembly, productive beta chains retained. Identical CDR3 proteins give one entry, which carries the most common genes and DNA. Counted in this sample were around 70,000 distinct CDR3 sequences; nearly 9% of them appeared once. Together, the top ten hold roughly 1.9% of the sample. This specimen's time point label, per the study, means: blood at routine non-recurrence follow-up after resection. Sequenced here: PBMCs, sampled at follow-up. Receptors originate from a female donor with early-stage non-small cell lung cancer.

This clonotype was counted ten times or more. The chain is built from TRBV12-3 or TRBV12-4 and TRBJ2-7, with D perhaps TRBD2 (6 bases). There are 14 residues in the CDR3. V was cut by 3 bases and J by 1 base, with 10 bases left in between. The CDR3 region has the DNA TGTGCCAGCAGTTTTATGGAGGGATCCTACGAGCAGTACTTC. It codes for CASSFMEGSYEQYF.

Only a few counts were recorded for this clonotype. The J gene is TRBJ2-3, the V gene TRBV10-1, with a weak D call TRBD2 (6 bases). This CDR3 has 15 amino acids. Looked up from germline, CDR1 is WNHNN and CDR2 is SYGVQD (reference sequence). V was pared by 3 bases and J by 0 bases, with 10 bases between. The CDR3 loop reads CASSERAGSTDTQYF. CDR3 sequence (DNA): TGCGCCAGCAGTGAAAGGGCGGGAAGCACAGATACGCAGTATTTT.

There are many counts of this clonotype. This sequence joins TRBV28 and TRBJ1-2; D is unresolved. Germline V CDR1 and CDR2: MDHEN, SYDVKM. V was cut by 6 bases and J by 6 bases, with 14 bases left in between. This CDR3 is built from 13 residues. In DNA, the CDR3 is TGTGCCAGCAGAGTAAGCAGTTTTGATGGCTACACCTTC. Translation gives CASRVSSFDGYTF.

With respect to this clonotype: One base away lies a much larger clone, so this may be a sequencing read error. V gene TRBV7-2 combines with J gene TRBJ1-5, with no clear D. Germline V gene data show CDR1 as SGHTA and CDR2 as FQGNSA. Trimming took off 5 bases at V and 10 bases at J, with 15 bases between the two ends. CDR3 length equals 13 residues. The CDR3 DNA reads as TGTACCAGCAGCACTCCGGGCCGTCGACCCCAGCATTTT. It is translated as CTSSTPGRRPQHF.

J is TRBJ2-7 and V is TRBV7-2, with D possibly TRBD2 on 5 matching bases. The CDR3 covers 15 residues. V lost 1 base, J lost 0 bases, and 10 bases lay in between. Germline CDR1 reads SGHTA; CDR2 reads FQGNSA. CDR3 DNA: TGTGCCAGCAGCTTAGAAGTCGGACTCTCCTACGAGCAGTACTTC. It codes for CASSLEVGLSYEQYF.